This TCR beta chain was identified during a study of cytomegalovirus exposure and HLA in healthy donors. The CDR3 runs 14 residues. In germline, CDR1 is MNHEY, CDR2 SMNVEV (reference sequence). The junction had 4 bases not matched to a gene; V was cut back by 8 bases and J by 1 base. PCR amplification relied on 60 Vbeta primers (plus 13 Jbeta primers). Assay: immunoSEQ multiplex PCR; the TCRdb copy retains only in-frame clones and omits some. The table lists some 140,000 clones, more than 60% of them singletons, with over 8.5% in the top ten. The receptor's source is a woman aged 50 to 60 in good health and CMV-seropositive. The chain employs TRBV27 and TRBJ1-4, with 7 bases fitting TRBD1. Material: PBMCs. The CDR3 is CASRQGGTNEKLFF. CDR3 coding DNA: TGTGCCAGCCGGCAGGGGGGAACTAATGAAAAACTGTTTTTT.